Here is one T cell receptor beta chain with its context. The sample originates from a study of blood T cell repertoires in COVID-19. On the study more broadly: Sources were T cells, B-cell-depleted T cells, or PBMCs; the material itself was cDNA or gDNA.

Germline V gene data show CDR1 as SNHLY and CDR2 as FYNNEI. The CDR3 spans 15 residues. The V segment lost 6 bases and the J segment 6 bases; nucleotides outside the gene matches: 9. Participants were placed into cohorts based on the clinical history they reported. Produced via immunoSEQ multiplex PCR; TCRdb's table is partial and in-frame only. The data contain 300,000 to 350,000 clones, about 86% of them singletons. The rearrangement joins TRBV2 to TRBJ1-4, with 8 bases matching TRBD1. The sample consisted of PBMCs or T cells enriched from blood (not recorded which). The TCR was taken from a woman aged 40 to 50 with acute COVID-19. CDR3 sequence: CASRETGARYEKLFF. In nucleotides, the CDR3 is TGTGCCAGCAGGGAGACAGGGGCCCGGTATGAAAAACTGTTTTTT.